What follows are 4 T cell receptor beta chains derived from one specimen sequenced in a study of CD8 T cells in Susac syndrome. With random hexamers, about 0.5 to 1 ug RNA was reverse transcribed. Via MiXCR, TCRdb re-called the immunoSEQ multiplex PCR reads, giving one row per CDR3 protein. The sample holds about 170,000 distinct CDR3 sequences, approximately 95% seen once. Sequenced: CD4+ T cells from PBMCs. The receptor set was obtained from a human donor with Susac syndrome.

The chain is built from TRBV28 and TRBJ2-1, with D perhaps matching TRBD1 (6 bases). V was clipped by 5 bases and J by 7 bases, with 9 bases between them. Looked up from germline, CDR1 is MDHEN and CDR2 is SYDVKM. The CDR3 has 12 residues. CDR3 sequence reads: CASSKRGNEQFF. Written as DNA, the CDR3 is TGTGCCAGCAGTAAAAGGGGGAATGAGCAGTTCTTC. Variable domain in full (rest from reference TRBV28 and TRBJ2-1): DVKVTQSSRYLVKRTGEKVFLECVQDMDHENMFWYRQDPGLGLRLIYFSYDVKMKEKGDIPEGYSVSREKKERFSLILESASTNQTSMYLCASSKRGNEQFFGPGTRLTVL.

CDR3 in amino acids: CASSQGQGGGNEQFF. The CDR3 DNA sequence: TGCGCCAGCAGCCAAGGACAGGGCGGGGGCAATGAGCAGTTCTTC. The chain couples TRBV4-3 to TRBJ2-1, with D possibly being TRBD1 or TRBD2 (7 bases each). Germline assignment: CDR1 LGHNA and CDR2 YSLEER. This CDR3 spans 15 amino acids. V lost 1 base and J lost 6, with 13 bases in between.

This clonotype has only one observation. This rearrangement joins TRBV10-3 to TRBJ2-1; D gene unclear. The germline V and J ends were trimmed by 4 bases and 5 bases, with 9 bases remaining between them. Germline V gene sequence: CDR1 ENHRY, CDR2 SYGVKD. This CDR3 spans 13 amino acids. In DNA form, the CDR3 reads TGTGCCATCAGTGTAACTTTGGACAATGAGCAGTTCTTC. It specifies CAISVTLDNEQFF.

The rearrangement links TRBV7-3 to TRBJ1-2; the D is unclear. The CDR3 covers 13 residues. The germline V and J ends were trimmed by 5 bases and 3 bases, with 10 bases remaining between them. CDR1 and CDR2 from the germline V gene are SGHTA and FQGTGA. The CDR3 DNA is TGTGCCAGCAGCCCGGATAAGGACTATGGCTACACCTTC. It specifies CASSPDKDYGYTF.